This section outlines one T cell receptor beta chain sequence together with its context. These data are taken from a study of blood T cell repertoires in COVID-19. Background on the study: Italy, Spain and the United States were the sources of the convalescent and acute COVID-19 samples.

Measured with immunoSEQ multiplex PCR; TCRdb has only the in-frame clones, and not every one. This sample has fewer than 50,000 clones, with over 85% found just once. CDR1 and CDR2 (germline): SQVTM, ANQGSEA. V was trimmed by 6 bases and J by 4 bases, leaving 12 bases between them. The length of the CDR3 is 12 residues. Input material: peripheral blood. The clonotype comes from a human donor in a cohort sampled during active COVID-19. The chain is built from TRBV29-1 and TRBJ1-2; a possible D gene is TRBD1 (6 bases). The CDR3 is CSVNRAGYGYTF. CDR3 sequence (DNA): TGCAGCGTCAACAGGGCCGGCTATGGCTACACCTTC. Using reference TRBV29-1 and TRBJ1-2 for the parts outside the CDR3, the full variable domain is SAVISQKPSRDICQRGTSLTIQCQVDSQVTMMFWYRQQPGQSLTLIATANQGSEATYESGFVIDKFPISRPNLTFSTLTVSNMSPEDSSIYLCSVNRAGYGYTFGSGTRLTVV.